A single sample gave rise to the 27 T cell receptor beta chains below, sequenced in a study of blood T cell repertoires in COVID-19. The method was immunoSEQ multiplex PCR; TCRdb's version includes in-frame clones alone and lacks a portion of them. The sample lists fewer than 180,000 clones; about nine tenths were seen once. The sample comprised peripheral blood. The source is a woman in her sixties or seventies with active or convalescent COVID-19.

This chain uses TRBV18 with TRBJ1-5; TRBD1 matches at 8 bases. In germline, CDR1 is KGHSH, CDR2 LQKENI. This CDR3 is built from 17 residues. V trimming: 7 bases; J trimming: 2 bases; junction bases outside the gene matches: 13. CDR3 loop: CASFADRDVFRNQPQHF. DNA of the CDR3: TGTGCCAGCTTCGCGGACAGGGATGTATTTCGCAATCAGCCCCAGCATTTT.

CDR3 coding DNA: TGTGCCAGCAGTTACGCCACGAGCGATGGCTACACCTTC. Translation: CASSYATSDGYTF. The chain recombines TRBV6-6 with TRBJ1-2; D ambiguous. Germline V lookup: CDR1 MNHNY, CDR2 SVGAGI (reference sequence). There are 13 residues in the CDR3. V lost 2 bases to trimming and J lost 6 bases, with 10 bases between them.

The chain uses TRBV6-5 and TRBJ1-2, with 10 nucleotides matching TRBD1. The germline V gene encodes CDR1 MNHEY and CDR2 SVGAGI. V trimming: 0 bases; J trimming: 8 bases; junction bases outside the gene matches: 6. This CDR3 is 15 amino acids long. Here the CDR3 reads CASSYSATGGEGYTF. The DNA of the CDR3 is TGTGCCAGCAGTTACTCGGCGACAGGGGGCGAAGGCTACACCTTC.

With regard to this clone: The same CDR3 also results from other DNA sequences found in this sample. The genes are TRBV18 and TRBJ2-4; no reliable D call. The CDR3 contains 15 residues. Germline-derived CDR1 and CDR2 are KGHSH and LQKENI. With 0 bases removed from V and 0 bases from J, the gap between germline ends came to 6 bases. CDR3 DNA sequence: TGTGCCAGCTCACCACCTGGCTTAGCCAAAAACATTCAGTACTTC. Amino acid sequence: CASSPPGLAKNIQYF.

The V gene is TRBV7-2, the J gene TRBJ2-5; 7 nucleotides align to TRBD1. CDR1 SGHTA and CDR2 FQGNSA come from the germline V gene. The V segment lost 5 bases and the J segment 4 bases; nucleotides outside the gene matches: 7. The CDR3 is 14 residues long. DNA of the CDR3: TGTGCCAGCAGCCATACCACAGGGGTAGAGACCCAGTACTTC. The encoded protein is CASSHTTGVETQYF.

The V gene is TRBV6-2 or TRBV6-3, the J gene TRBJ2-2, with TRBD1 matching over 8 bases. The germline CDR1 and CDR2 sequences are MNHEY and SVGEGT. After removal of 5 bases from V and 3 bases from J, the junction contained 2 bases not matched to a gene. The CDR3 has 14 amino acids. CDR3 bases: TGTGCCAGCAGTCAGGGGGCCTACACCGGGGAGCTGTTTTTT. It is translated as CASSQGAYTGELFF.

The chain joins TRBV19 to TRBJ2-4; D gene unclear. The germline CDR1 and CDR2 sequences are LNHDA and SQIVND (reference sequence). The germline V and J ends were trimmed by 1 base and 0 bases, with 10 bases remaining between them. This CDR3 is 16 amino acids long. CDR3: CASSIGALIAKNIQYF. Here the CDR3 DNA reads TGTGCCAGTAGTATAGGCGCCTTGATAGCCAAAAACATTCAGTACTTC.

The genes are TRBV7-2 and TRBJ2-2, with D unresolved. The length of the CDR3 is 14 residues. Germline V gene sequence: CDR1 SGHTA, CDR2 FQGNSA. The V and J ends lost 5 bases and 2 bases respectively, with 9 bases between them. The CDR3 DNA reads TGTGCCAGCAGCCCTCGACATAACACCGGGGAGCTGTTTTTT. This codes for CASSPRHNTGELFF.

This clone was observed a few times. This chain links TRBV11-2 with TRBJ2-1; TRBD2 agrees at 8 bases. CDR1 and CDR2 from the germline V gene are SGHAT and FQNNGV. There are 17 residues in the CDR3. The junction had 11 bases not matched to a gene; V was cut back by 0 bases and J by 7 bases. CDR3: CASSLDLGLGFKNEQFF. The CDR3 region has the DNA TGTGCCAGCAGCTTAGATCTGGGACTAGGATTCAAGAATGAGCAGTTCTTC.

The chain employs TRBV20-1 and TRBJ2-7; no firm D call. Germline V CDR1 and CDR2: DFQATT, SNEGSKA (reference sequence). This CDR3 region has 11 residues. V shed 5 bases and J shed 0 bases, with 5 bases lying between them. The CDR3, as DNA: TGCAGTGCTCTACTCTCCTACGAGCAGTACTTC. It encodes CSALLSYEQYF.

The V call is TRBV19, the J call TRBJ2-5; 8 bases map to TRBD2. Losses at the gene ends were 5 bases for V and 1 base for J; bases not matched to a gene: 6. Germline CDR1 is LNHDA and CDR2 is SQIVND (reference sequence). This CDR3 has 15 residues. CDR3 nucleotides: TGTGCCAGTAGTCCCCAGCGGGGGTTCCAAGAGACCCAGTACTTC. Translation: CASSPQRGFQETQYF.

Concerning this clone: Within the sample, other DNA sequences also encode this same CDR3. V usage is TRBV3-1 (or the pseudogene TRBV3-2) and J usage is TRBJ1-5; TRBD1 might be the D (5 bases). The CDR3 totals 15 residues. Trimming removed 3 bases at V and 6 bases at J, with 15 bases between. Germline CDR1 LGHDT, CDR2 YNNKEL (reference sequence). CDR3 sequence (DNA): TGTGCCAGCAGCCAGGGGCAGGGCGCCGGTCAGCCCCAGCATTTT. Its translation: CASSQGQGAGQPQHF.

The chain employs TRBV19 and TRBJ1-5; D may be TRBD1 (6 bases). Looked up from germline, CDR1 is LNHDA and CDR2 is SQIVND (reference sequence). The V end lost 9 bases, the J end lost 4 bases, and 22 bases lay between the germline ends. This CDR3 region has 16 residues. The CDR3 DNA reads TGTGCCAGCAGCTCCCGGGACAATCCTTTTAATCAGCCCCAGCATTTT. Residues: CASSSRDNPFNQPQHF.

The V gene is TRBV28, the J gene TRBJ2-7; 9 bases are a match to TRBD2. The CDR3 is made up of 16 amino acids. Germline V CDR1 and CDR2: MDHEN, SYDVKM. V shed 3 bases and J 0 bases; nucleotides not matched to a gene: 6. CDR3 DNA sequence: TGTGCCAGCAGTTTTAGCCTAGCGGGGCTCTCCTACGAGCAGTACTTC. As protein: CASSFSLAGLSYEQYF.

The genes are TRBV2 and TRBJ2-7; TRBD1 might be the D (5 bases). Germline assignment: CDR1 SNHLY and CDR2 FYNNEI. V was trimmed by 7 bases and J by 0 bases, leaving 7 bases between them. This CDR3 comprises 12 residues. CDR3 sequence reads: CASTRDSYEQYF. CDR3 DNA: TGTGCCAGCACCAGGGACTCCTACGAGCAGTACTTC.

The V call is TRBV2, the J call TRBJ1-2; 8 bases fit TRBD1. V lost 10 bases to trimming and J lost 5 bases; unmatched junction nucleotides: 9. In germline, CDR1 is SNHLY, CDR2 FYNNEI. The CDR3 is 13 residues long. The CDR3 reads CATSRTGSYGYTF. The CDR3 DNA is TGTGCCACCTCCCGGACAGGGTCGTATGGCTACACCTTC. The complete variable domain, with remaining parts taken from reference TRBV2 and TRBJ1-2, reads EPEVTQTPSHQVTQMGQEVILRCVPISNHLYFYWYRQILGQKVEFLVSFYNNEISEKSEIFDDQFSVERPDGSNFTLKIRSTKLEDSAMYFCATSRTGSYGYTFGSGTRLTVV.

This clone was seen just once. The chain employs TRBV4-3 and TRBJ2-1, with D unresolved. Per the germline V gene, CDR1 is LGHNA and CDR2 is YSLEER. Between the trimmed V and J ends, which lost 0 bases and 3 bases, there was a span of 9 bases. This CDR3 region has 15 residues. CDR3 residues: CASSQELWVYNEQFF. CDR3 DNA sequence: TGCGCCAGCAGCCAAGAACTATGGGTCTACAATGAGCAGTTCTTC.

The V gene is TRBV13, the J gene TRBJ1-4, with D unclear. The CDR3 extends over 14 amino acids. Per germline, CDR1 PRHDT and CDR2 FYEKMQ (reference sequence). V lost 3 bases to trimming and J lost 1 base, with 6 bases between them. CDR3 amino acids: CASSFGGTNEKLFF. CDR3 nucleotide sequence: TGTGCCAGCAGCTTCGGTGGAACTAATGAAAAACTGTTTTTT.

V usage is TRBV7-9 and J usage is TRBJ2-1; 11 nucleotides line up with TRBD2. This CDR3 contains 15 residues. The germline V gene has CDR1 SEHNR and CDR2 FQNEAQ (reference sequence). V lost 6 bases to trimming and J lost 8 bases; unmatched junction nucleotides: 9. The CDR3: CASSLTSGGLDEQFF. The CDR3 bases are TGTGCCAGCAGTTTAACTAGCGGGGGATTGGATGAGCAGTTCTTC.

The chain uses TRBV7-2 and TRBJ1-3; D might be TRBD1 (6 bases). Germline-derived CDR1 and CDR2 are SGHTA and FQGNSA. The CDR3 loop spans 15 amino acids. The V end lost 1 base, the J end lost 2 bases, and 9 bases lay between the germline ends. CDR3 DNA: TGTGCCAGCAGCTTAGTACAGGGCCCTGGAAACACCATATATTTT. Protein: CASSLVQGPGNTIYF.

The gene calls are TRBV6-5 and TRBJ2-5; no definite D call. Deletions cut 7 bases from V and 4 bases from J, with 16 bases between. The CDR3 sequence is 14 residues long. Germline CDR1 reads MNHEY; CDR2 reads SVGAGI. This CDR3 is CASTPARSVETQYF. As DNA, the CDR3 is TGTGCCAGCACCCCTGCCAGGTCTGTAGAGACCCAGTACTTC.

Only a few counts were recorded for this clone. The rearrangement joins TRBV19 to TRBJ1-2; perhaps TRBD1 as D (6 bases). There are 13 residues in the CDR3. Trimming took off 3 bases at V and 5 bases at J, with 10 bases between the two ends. Germline V CDR1 and CDR2: LNHDA, SQIVND (reference sequence). CDR3 sequence reads: CASSMIGQYGYTF. In DNA form, the CDR3 reads TGTGCCAGTAGTATGATTGGACAGTATGGCTACACCTTC.

V is TRBV12-5 and J is TRBJ1-3; D gene unclear. The CDR3 spans 15 residues. V shed 1 base and J shed 0 bases, with 7 bases lying between them. From germline, CDR1 is LGHNT and CDR2 FRNRAP. The chain's CDR3 is CASGLASSSGNTIYF. The CDR3, as DNA: TGTGCTAGTGGTTTGGCCTCCTCCTCTGGAAACACCATATATTTT.

The chain employs TRBV6-5 and TRBJ1-2; D gene unclear. Deletions cut 10 bases from V and 8 bases from J, with 23 bases between. There are 14 residues in the CDR3. Germline values: CDR1 MNHEY, CDR2 SVGAGI. The CDR3 protein is CATIEARASGGYTF. CDR3 DNA sequence: TGTGCCACCATAGAGGCGAGGGCATCGGGCGGCTACACCTTC.

V gene TRBV11-2 combines with J gene TRBJ1-1; TRBD1 is a possible D gene (6 bases). Germline V gene lookup returns CDR1 SGHAT and CDR2 FQNNGV. V was shortened by 0 bases and J by 11 bases, with 13 bases between the two germline ends. CDR3 length: 13 amino acids. The CDR3, as DNA: TGTGCCAGCAGCTTAGATGAGGGAAGGGGGGCTTTCTTT. This sequence encodes CASSLDEGRGAFF.

CDR3: CASNYGTAYGYTF. In DNA form, the CDR3 reads TGTGCCAGCAATTATGGGACTGCTTATGGCTACACCTTC. The V gene is TRBV12-3 or TRBV12-4, the J gene TRBJ1-2; the D gene is possibly TRBD1 (5 bases). The CDR3 runs to 13 residues. Trimming left V 7 bases short and J 5 bases short, with 14 bases between.

This sequence joins TRBV6-2 or TRBV6-3 and TRBJ1-2; 9 nucleotides line up with TRBD1. This CDR3 contains 18 residues. V dropped 2 bases and J dropped 3; count of bases not matched to a gene: 13. Germline-derived CDR1 and CDR2 are MNHEY and SVGEGT. CDR3 loop: CASSYGEGGTGKYYGYTF. CDR3 sequence (DNA): TGTGCCAGCAGTTACGGAGAGGGCGGGACAGGGAAGTACTATGGCTACACCTTC.